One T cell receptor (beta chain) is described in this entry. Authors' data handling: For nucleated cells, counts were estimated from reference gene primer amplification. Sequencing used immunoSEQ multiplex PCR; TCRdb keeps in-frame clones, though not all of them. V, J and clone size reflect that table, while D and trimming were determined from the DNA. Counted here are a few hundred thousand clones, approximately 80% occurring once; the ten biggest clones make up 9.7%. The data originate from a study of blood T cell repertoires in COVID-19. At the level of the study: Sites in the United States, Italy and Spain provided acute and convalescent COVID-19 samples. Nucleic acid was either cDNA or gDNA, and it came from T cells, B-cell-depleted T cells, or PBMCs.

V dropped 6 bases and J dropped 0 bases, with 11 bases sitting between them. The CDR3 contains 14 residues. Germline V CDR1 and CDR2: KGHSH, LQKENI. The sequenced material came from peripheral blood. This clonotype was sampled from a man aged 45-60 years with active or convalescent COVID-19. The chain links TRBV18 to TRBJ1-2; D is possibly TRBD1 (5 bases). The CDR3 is CASSQGNTNYGYTF. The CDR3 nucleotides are TGTGCCAGCTCTCAGGGAAATACTAACTATGGCTACACCTTC.